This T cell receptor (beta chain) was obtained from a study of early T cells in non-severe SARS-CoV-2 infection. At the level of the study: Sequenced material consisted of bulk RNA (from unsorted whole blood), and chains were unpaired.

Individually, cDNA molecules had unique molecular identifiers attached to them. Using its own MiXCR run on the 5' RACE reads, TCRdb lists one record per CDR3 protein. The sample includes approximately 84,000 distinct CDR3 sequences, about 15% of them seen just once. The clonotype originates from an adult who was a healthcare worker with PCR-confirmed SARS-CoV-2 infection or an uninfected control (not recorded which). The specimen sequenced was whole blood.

The CDR3 bases are TGCGCCAGCAGCTTGTCCACCATCCCTGACTACGAGCAGTACTTC. It specifies CASSLSTIPDYEQYF. The rearrangement uses TRBV5-1 and TRBJ2-7; D is unresolved. Germline V gene lookup returns CDR1 SGHRS and CDR2 YFSETQ. The CDR3 is 15 residues long. The V end lost 1 base, the J end lost 3 bases, and 14 bases lay between the germline ends.